The 9 T cell receptor beta chains below come from one sample, sequenced in a study of spatial heterogeneity in lung cancer. General study points: Mutation tallies in tumors tracked expanded intratumoral alpha and beta TCR counts.

Their cognate antigens are unknown. Time point defined: sample taken at primary tumor resection. TCRdb processed the 5' RACE reads anew with MiXCR; each CDR3 protein has one entry. The sample lists about 27,000 distinct CDR3 sequences, approximately 7.7% occurring once. The specimen was lung tumor tissue, collected at surgery. The receptor set was obtained from a male donor with early-stage non-small cell lung cancer.

The chain uses TRBV27 and TRBJ2-7, with 11 bases identical to TRBD2. J gave up 3 bases and V 6 bases, and 7 bases lay outside the gene matches. CDR1 and CDR2 (germline): MNHEY, SMNVEV (reference sequence). The CDR3 spans 15 residues. In DNA, the CDR3 is TGTGCCAGCAGCCAGACTAGCGGGGTCTACTACGAGCAGTACTTC. This codes for CASSQTSGVYYEQYF.

This clonotype was found many times. This chain uses TRBV10-2 with TRBJ2-7; D is uncertain. V was shortened by 6 bases and J by 4 bases, with 10 bases between the two germline ends. Germline values: CDR1 WSHSY, CDR2 SAAADI. The CDR3 is made up of 12 amino acids. CDR3 amino acids: CASSQSRYEQYF. The CDR3 region has the DNA TGCGCCAGCAGCCAGAGTAGGTACGAGCAGTACTTC.

The chain couples TRBV5-1 to TRBJ2-7; 7 bases line up with TRBD2. J was trimmed by 6 bases and V by 5 bases; bases with no gene match: 5. Germline CDR1 reads SGHRS; CDR2 reads YFSETQ. The CDR3 covers 12 residues. The CDR3 sequence: CASRLWGGEQYF. CDR3 sequence (DNA): TGCGCCAGCAGGCTGTGGGGGGGCGAGCAGTACTTC. Complete variable domain (other parts from reference TRBV5-1 and TRBJ2-7): KAGVTQTPRYLIKTRGQQVTLSCSPISGHRSVSWYQQTPGQGLQFLFEYFSETQRNKGNFPGRFSGRQFSNSRSEMNVSTLELGDSALYLCASRLWGGEQYFGPGTRLTVT.

This clonotype was counted ten times or more. The chain has TRBV29-1 and TRBJ2-2; a weak D match, TRBD1 (7 bases). V was trimmed by 5 bases and J by 3 bases, leaving 16 bases between them. CDR3 length equals 15 residues. Germline V lookup: CDR1 SQVTM, CDR2 ANQGSEA. The chain's CDR3 is CSVRRGQADTGELFF. The CDR3 DNA follows: TGCAGCGTTAGGAGGGGGCAAGCGGACACCGGGGAGCTGTTTTTT.

This clonotype showed up just a few times. V gene TRBV7-2 combines with J gene TRBJ2-3; unclear D gene. There are 13 residues in the CDR3. Germline CDR1 reads SGHTA; CDR2 reads FQGNSA. V was clipped by 4 bases and J by 10 bases, with 15 bases between them. In DNA, the CDR3 is TGTGCCAGCAGCTCCCAGTTGTTGGCTCCGCAGTATTTT. Protein: CASSSQLLAPQYF.

This clonotype was counted ten times or more. The rearrangement uses TRBV20-1 and TRBJ2-5; 8 bases fit TRBD2. Trimming at V came to 5 bases and at J to 4 bases, leaving 12 bases not matched to a gene. Germline loops: CDR1 DFQATT, CDR2 SNEGSKA (reference sequence). The CDR3 contains 15 residues. The CDR3, as DNA: TGCAGTGCTCAAAGCGGAGCGGGGGTCTTAGAGACCCAGTACTTC. This codes for CSAQSGAGVLETQYF.

This clonotype was found a few times. The genes are TRBV28 and TRBJ1-5; D remains ambiguous. V lost 1 base and J lost 6, with 13 bases in between. There are 15 residues in the CDR3. Germline CDR1 is MDHEN and CDR2 is SYDVKM. CDR3 bases: TGTGCCAGCAGTTTATCTGGGAGACGAGTTCAGCCCCAGCATTTT. Protein: CASSLSGRRVQPQHF.

Many counts were recorded for this clonotype. The chain carries TRBV12-3 or TRBV12-4 and TRBJ2-7; perhaps TRBD1 as D (6 bases). This CDR3 has 13 residues. V was pared by 5 bases and J by 2 bases, with 10 bases between. The chain's CDR3 is CASSKGQTYEQYF. The DNA of the CDR3 is TGTGCCAGCAGTAAAGGACAGACCTACGAGCAGTACTTC.

Only a few counts were recorded for this clonotype. This chain connects TRBV12-3 or TRBV12-4 to TRBJ1-5; TRBD1 matches at 9 bases. The CDR3 contains 14 residues. V shed 8 bases and J 7 bases; nucleotides not matched to a gene: 9. The CDR3 coding sequence is TGTGCCAGCGCCCTTACAGGGGGCGACCAGCCCCAGCATTTT. It codes for CASALTGGDQPQHF.